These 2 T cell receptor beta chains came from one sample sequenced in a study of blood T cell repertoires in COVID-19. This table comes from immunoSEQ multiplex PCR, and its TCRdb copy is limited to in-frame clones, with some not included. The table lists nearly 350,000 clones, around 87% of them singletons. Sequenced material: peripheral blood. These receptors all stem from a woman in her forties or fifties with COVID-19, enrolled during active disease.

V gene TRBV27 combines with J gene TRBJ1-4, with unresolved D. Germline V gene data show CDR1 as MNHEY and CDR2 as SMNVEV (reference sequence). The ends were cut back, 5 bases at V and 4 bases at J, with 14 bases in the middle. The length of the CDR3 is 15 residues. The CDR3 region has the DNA TGTGCCAGCAGTCTAGGTGTGATGAGTAATGAAAAACTGTTTTTT. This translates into CASSLGVMSNEKLFF.

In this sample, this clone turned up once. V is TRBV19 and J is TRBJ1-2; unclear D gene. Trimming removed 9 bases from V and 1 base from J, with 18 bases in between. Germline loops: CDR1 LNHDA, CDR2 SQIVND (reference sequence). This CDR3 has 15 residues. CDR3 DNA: TGTGCCAGCGGGGAGGGAACTACCCTTAACTATGGCTACACCTTC. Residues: CASGEGTTLNYGYTF.